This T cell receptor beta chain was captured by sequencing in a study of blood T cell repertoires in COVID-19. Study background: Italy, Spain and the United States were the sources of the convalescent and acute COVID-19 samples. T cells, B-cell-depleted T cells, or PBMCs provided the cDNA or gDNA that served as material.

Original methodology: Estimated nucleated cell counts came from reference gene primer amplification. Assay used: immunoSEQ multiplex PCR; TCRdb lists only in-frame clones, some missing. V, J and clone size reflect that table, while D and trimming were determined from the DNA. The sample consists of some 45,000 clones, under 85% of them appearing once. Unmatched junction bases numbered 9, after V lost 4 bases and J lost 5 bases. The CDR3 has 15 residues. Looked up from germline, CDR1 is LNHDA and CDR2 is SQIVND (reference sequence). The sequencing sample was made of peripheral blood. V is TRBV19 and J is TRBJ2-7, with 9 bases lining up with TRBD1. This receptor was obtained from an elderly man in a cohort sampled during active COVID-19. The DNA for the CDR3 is TGTGCCAGTAGTAACACAGGGGGCGCTTTTAACGAGCAGTACTTC. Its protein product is CASSNTGGAFNEQYF.